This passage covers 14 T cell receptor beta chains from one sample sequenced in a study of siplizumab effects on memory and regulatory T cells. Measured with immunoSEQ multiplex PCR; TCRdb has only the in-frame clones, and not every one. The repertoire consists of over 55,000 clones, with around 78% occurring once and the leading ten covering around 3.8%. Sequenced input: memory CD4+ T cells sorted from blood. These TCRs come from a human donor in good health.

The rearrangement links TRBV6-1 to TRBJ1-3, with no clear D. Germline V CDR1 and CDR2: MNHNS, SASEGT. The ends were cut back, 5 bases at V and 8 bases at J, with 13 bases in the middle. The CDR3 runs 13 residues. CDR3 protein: CASSTPQYDTIYF. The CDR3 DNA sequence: TGTGCCAGCAGTACGCCGCAATACGACACCATATATTTT.

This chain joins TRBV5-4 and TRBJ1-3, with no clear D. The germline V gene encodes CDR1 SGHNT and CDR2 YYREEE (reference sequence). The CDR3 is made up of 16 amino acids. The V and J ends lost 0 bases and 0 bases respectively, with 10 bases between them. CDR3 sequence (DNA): TGTGCCAGCAGCTTGGACCCCGGGTCCTCTGGAAACACCATATATTTT. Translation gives CASSLDPGSSGNTIYF.

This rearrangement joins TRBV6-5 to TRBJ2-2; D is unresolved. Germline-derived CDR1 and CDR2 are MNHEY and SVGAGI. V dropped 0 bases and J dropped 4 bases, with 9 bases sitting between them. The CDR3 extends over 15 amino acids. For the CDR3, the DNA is TGTGCCAGCAGTTACTCCTCTACCGTCACCGGGGAGCTGTTTTTT. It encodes CASSYSSTVTGELFF.

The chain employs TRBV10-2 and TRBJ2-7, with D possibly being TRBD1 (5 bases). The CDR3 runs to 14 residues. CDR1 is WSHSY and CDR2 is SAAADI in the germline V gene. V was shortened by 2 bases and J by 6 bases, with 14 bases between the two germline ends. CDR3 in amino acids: CASSEGARGGEQYF. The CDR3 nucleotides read TGCGCCAGCAGTGAGGGGGCAAGGGGCGGCGAGCAGTACTTC.

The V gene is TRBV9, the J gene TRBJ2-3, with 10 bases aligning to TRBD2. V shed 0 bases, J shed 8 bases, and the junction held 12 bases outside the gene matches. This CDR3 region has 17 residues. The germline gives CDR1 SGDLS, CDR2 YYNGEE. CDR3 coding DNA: TGTGCCAGCAGCGTAGAGGCTAGCGGGGGATTAAGGGGTACGCAGTATTTT. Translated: CASSVEASGGLRGTQYF.

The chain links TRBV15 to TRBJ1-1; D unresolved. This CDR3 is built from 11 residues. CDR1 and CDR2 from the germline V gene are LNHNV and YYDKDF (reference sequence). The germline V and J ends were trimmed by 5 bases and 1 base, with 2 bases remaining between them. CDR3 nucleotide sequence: TGTGCCACCAGCCAGAACACTGAAGCTTTCTTT. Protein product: CATSQNTEAFF.

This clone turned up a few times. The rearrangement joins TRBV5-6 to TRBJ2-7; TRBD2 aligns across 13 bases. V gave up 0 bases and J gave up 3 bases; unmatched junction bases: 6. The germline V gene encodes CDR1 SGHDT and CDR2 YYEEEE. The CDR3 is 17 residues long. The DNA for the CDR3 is TGTGCCAGCAGCTTGGGGGGACTAGCGGGGTACCGCTACGAGCAGTACTTC. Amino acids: CASSLGGLAGYRYEQYF. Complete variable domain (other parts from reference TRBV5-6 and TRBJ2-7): DAGVTQSPTHLIKTRGQQVTLRCSPKSGHDTVSWYQQALGQGPQFIFQYYEEEERQRGNFPDRFSGHQFPNYSSELNVNALLLGDSALYLCASSLGGLAGYRYEQYFGPGTRLTVT.

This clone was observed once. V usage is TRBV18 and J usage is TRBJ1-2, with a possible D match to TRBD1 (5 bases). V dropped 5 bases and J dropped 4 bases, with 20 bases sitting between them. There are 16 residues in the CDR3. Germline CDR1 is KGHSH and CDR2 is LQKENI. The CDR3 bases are TGTGCCAGCTCAGCCCTACCCCGGGCCCAGGGCTATGGCTACACCTTC. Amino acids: CASSALPRAQGYGYTF.

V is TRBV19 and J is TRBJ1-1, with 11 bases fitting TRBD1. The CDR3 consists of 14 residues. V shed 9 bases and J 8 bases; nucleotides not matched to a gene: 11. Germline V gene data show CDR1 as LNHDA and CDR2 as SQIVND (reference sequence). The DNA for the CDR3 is TGTGCCAGCAGCCCCGGACAGGGGGCTTCGGAAGCTTTCTTT. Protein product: CASSPGQGASEAFF.

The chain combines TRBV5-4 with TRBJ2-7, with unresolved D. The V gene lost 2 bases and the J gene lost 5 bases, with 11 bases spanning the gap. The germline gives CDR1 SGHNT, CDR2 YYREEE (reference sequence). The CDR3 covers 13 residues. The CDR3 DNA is TGTGCCAGCAGCTTAACATCCCTAGACGAGCAGTACTTC. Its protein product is CASSLTSLDEQYF.

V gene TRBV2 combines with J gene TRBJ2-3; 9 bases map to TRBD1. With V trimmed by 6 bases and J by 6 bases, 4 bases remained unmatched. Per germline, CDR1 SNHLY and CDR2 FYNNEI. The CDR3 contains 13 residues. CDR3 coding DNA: TGTGCCAGCAGGGACAGGGGAAGGGATACGCAGTATTTT. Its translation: CASRDRGRDTQYF.

CDR3 bases: TGTGCCAGCAGCGCTACAGGGCCCACAGATACGCAGTATTTT. It is translated as CASSATGPTDTQYF. V usage is TRBV9 and J usage is TRBJ2-3; D is perhaps TRBD1 (6 bases). The germline CDR1 and CDR2 sequences are SGDLS and YYNGEE. Deletions cut 3 bases from V and 2 bases from J, with 10 bases between. The CDR3 has 14 residues. The full variable domain, in which reference TRBV9 and TRBJ2-3 provide the parts outside the CDR3, is DSGVTQTPKHLITATGQRVTLRCSPRSGDLSVYWYQQSLDQGLQFLIQYYNGEERAKGNILERFSAQQFPDLHSELNLSSLELGDSALYFCASSATGPTDTQYFGPGTRLTVL.

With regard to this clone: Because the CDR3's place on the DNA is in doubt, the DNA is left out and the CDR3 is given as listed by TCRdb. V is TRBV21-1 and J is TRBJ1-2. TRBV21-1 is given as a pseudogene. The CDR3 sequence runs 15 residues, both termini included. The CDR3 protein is CASSKVGWGNYGYTF.

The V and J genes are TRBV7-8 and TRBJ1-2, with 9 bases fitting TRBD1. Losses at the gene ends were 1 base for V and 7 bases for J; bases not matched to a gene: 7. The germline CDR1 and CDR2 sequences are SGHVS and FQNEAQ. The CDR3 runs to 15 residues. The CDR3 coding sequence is TGTGCCAGCAGCTTAGGTCGAGGGACAGGGTTTGGCTACACCTTC. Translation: CASSLGRGTGFGYTF.